The TCR beta chain under discussion was sequenced for a study of cytomegalovirus exposure and HLA in healthy donors. Study results and caveats: The classifier, whose performance was assessed in both the original and validation cohorts, reportedly diagnosed cytomegalovirus status with high specificity and sensitivity. Confirmation was obtained in vitro that a few CMV-associated chains are specific for CMV antigens. Associated with cytomegalovirus, according to the listing, were some 150 TCR beta chains.

The sample holds one count of this clone. The antigen is not known. The method was immunoSEQ multiplex PCR; TCRdb's version includes in-frame clones alone and lacks a portion of them. The data hold about 160,000 clones, with about nine tenths observed a single time. The CDR3 is 14 amino acids. The junction had 4 bases not matched to a gene; V was cut back by 3 bases and J by 2 bases. The germline V gene has CDR1 LNHDA and CDR2 SQIVND (reference sequence). V and J are TRBV19 and TRBJ2-7; 7 bases are shared with TRBD1. The sequenced sample was PBMCs. This sequence originates from a woman aged 18-30 years in good health and CMV-seropositive. The CDR3 DNA reads TGTGCCAGTAGTATTATAGGGGGCGCCTACGAGCAGTACTTC. Amino acids: CASSIIGGAYEQYF.